The source of this T cell receptor (beta chain) is a study of blood T cell repertoires in COVID-19. For the study at large: Collection of acute and convalescent COVID-19 samples took place in the United States, Italy and Spain. Nucleic acid was either cDNA or gDNA, and it came from T cells, B-cell-depleted T cells, or PBMCs.

In the original analysis: Estimation of nucleated cell counts relied on the amplification of reference gene primers. Libraries were prepared by immunoSEQ multiplex PCR; TCRdb keeps only in-frame clonotypes and omits some of them. V, J and clone size are taken as reported in that table, and D and trimming were inferred from the DNA itself. The sample has about 120,000 clones; 60% to 85% are singletons. Deletions cut 6 bases from V and 7 bases from J, with 16 bases between. Germline CDR1 SGDLS, CDR2 YYNGEE. The CDR3 is made up of 14 amino acids. The gene calls are TRBV9 and TRBJ2-2; a possible D gene is TRBD2 (5 bases). The clonotype originates from a man between 70 and 80 years old with acute or convalescent COVID-19. The sequenced sample consisted of peripheral blood. The CDR3 nucleotides are TGTGCCAGCAAAGCCTCCCCGGGGAGCGGGGAGCTGTTTTTT. This translates into CASKASPGSGELFF. Full variable domain (missing parts from reference TRBV9 and TRBJ2-2): DSGVTQTPKHLITATGQRVTLRCSPRSGDLSVYWYQQSLDQGLQFLIQYYNGEERAKGNILERFSAQQFPDLHSELNLSSLELGDSALYFCASKASPGSGELFFGEGSRLTVL.